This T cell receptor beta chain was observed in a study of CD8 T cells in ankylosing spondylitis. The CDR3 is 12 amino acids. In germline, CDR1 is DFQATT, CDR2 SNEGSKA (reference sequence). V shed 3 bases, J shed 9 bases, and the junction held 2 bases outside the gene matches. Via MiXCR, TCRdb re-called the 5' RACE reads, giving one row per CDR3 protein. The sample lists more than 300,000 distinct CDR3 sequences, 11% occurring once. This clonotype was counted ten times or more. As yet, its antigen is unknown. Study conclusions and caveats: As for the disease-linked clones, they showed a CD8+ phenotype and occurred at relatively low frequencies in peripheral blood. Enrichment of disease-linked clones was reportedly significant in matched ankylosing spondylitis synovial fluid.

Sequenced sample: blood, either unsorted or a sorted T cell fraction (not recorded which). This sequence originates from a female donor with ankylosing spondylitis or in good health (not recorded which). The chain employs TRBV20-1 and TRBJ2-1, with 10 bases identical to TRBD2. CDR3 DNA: TGCAGTGCTAGGCTAGCGGGAGTTGAGCAGTTCTTC. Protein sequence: CSARLAGVEQFF.